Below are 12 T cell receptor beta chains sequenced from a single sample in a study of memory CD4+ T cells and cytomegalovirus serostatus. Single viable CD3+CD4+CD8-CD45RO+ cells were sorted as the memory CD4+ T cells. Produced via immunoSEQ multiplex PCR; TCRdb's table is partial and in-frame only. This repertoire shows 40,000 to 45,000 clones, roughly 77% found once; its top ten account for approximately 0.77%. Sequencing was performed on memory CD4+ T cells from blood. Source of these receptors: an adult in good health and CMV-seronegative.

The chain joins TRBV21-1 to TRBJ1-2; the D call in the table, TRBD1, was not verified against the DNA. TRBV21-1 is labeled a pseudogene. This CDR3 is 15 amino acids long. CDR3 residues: CASSGHRGNSCGYTF. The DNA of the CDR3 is TGTGCCAGCAGTGGCCACAGGGGGAATTCTTGTGGCTACACCTTC.

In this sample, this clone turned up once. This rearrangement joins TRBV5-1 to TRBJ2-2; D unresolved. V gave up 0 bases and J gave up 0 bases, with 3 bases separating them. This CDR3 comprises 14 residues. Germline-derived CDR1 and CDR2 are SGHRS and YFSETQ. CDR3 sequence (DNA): TGCGCCAGCAGCTTGGGCTCGAACACCGGGGAGCTGTTTTTT. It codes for CASSLGSNTGELFF.

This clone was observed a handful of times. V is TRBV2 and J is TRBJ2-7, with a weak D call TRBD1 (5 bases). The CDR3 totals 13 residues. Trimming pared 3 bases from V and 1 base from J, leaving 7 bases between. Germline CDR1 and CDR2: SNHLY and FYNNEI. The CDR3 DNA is TGTGCCAGCAGTGATGGGGCTTCCTACGAGCAGTACTTC. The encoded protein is CASSDGASYEQYF.

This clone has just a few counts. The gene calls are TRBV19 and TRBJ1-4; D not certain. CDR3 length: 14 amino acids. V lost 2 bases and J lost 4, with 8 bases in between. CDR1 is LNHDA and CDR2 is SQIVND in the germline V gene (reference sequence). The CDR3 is CASSISGFNEKLFF. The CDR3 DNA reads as TGTGCCAGTAGTATATCTGGGTTTAATGAAAAACTGTTTTTT.

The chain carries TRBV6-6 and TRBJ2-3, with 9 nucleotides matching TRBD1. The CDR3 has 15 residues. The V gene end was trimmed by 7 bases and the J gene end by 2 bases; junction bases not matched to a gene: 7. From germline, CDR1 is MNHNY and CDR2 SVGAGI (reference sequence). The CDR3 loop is CASTTGTGYTDTQYF. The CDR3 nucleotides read TGTGCCAGCACCACCGGGACAGGGTACACAGATACGCAGTATTTT.

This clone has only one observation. CDR3 residues: CASSQGYGVTGETQYF. Written as DNA, the CDR3 is TGCGCCAGCAGCCAAGGGTACGGCGTAACGGGGGAGACCCAGTACTTC. The gene calls are TRBV4-3 and TRBJ2-5; D is perhaps TRBD2 (5 bases). The CDR3 consists of 16 residues. Germline V gene lookup returns CDR1 LGHNA and CDR2 YSLEER. The V gene lost 1 base and the J gene lost 5 bases, with 17 bases spanning the gap.

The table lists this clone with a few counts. The CDR3 DNA reads as TGTGCCAGCACCATCACTGGGGGGGAGACCCAGTACTTC. This gives the protein CASTITGGETQYF. The V call is TRBV6-5, the J call TRBJ2-5; D is perhaps TRBD2 (6 bases). Germline V gene sequence: CDR1 MNHEY, CDR2 SVGAGI. V lost 7 bases to trimming and J lost 5 bases, with 14 bases between them. This CDR3 spans 13 amino acids.

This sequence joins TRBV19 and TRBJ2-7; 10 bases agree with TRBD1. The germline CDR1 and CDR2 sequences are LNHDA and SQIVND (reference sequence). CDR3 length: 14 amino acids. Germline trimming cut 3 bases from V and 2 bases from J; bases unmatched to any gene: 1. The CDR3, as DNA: TGTGCCAGTAGTATTGGACAGGGGGCCTACGAGCAGTACTTC. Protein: CASSIGQGAYEQYF.

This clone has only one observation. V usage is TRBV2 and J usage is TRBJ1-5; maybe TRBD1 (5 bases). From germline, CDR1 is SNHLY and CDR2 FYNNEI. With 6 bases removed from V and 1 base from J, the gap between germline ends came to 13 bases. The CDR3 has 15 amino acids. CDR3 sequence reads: CASRLGVSSNQPQHF. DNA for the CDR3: TGTGCCAGCAGGTTAGGGGTCTCGAGCAATCAGCCCCAGCATTTT.

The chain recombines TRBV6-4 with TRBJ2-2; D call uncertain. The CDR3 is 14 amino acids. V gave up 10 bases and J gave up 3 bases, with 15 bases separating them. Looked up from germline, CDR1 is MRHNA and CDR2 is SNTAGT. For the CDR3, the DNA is TGTGCCACCTCCCCTATTCCAGACACCGGGGAGCTGTTTTTT. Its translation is CATSPIPDTGELFF.

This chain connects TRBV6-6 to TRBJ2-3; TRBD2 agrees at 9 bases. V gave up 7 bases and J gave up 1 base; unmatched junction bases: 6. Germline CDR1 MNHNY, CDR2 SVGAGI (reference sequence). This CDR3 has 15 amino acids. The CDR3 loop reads CASNPSGVGTDTQYF. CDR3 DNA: TGTGCCAGCAACCCTAGCGGGGTCGGCACAGATACGCAGTATTTT.

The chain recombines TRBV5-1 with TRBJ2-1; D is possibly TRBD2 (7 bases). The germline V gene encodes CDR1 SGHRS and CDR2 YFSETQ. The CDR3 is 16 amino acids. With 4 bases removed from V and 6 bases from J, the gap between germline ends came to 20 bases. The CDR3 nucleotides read TGCGCCAGCAGCCTCCAGGGGAGCGGGGTTGGCAATGAGCAGTTCTTC. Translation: CASSLQGSGVGNEQFF. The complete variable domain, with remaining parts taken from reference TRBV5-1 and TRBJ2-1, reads KAGVTQTPRYLIKTRGQQVTLSCSPISGHRSVSWYQQTPGQGLQFLFEYFSETQRNKGNFPGRFSGRQFSNSRSEMNVSTLELGDSALYLCASSLQGSGVGNEQFFGPGTRLTVL.